The rows below give T cell receptor beta chains drawn from one sample of a study of CD8+ T cells in alopecia areata. Generated by immunoSEQ multiplex PCR, the TCRdb table keeps only in-frame clones and is missing some. Counted here are around 150,000 clones, 65% occurring once; the ten biggest clones make up roughly 0.91%. The starting material was CD4+ T cells sorted from blood, obtained at week 4, from a patient treated with tofacitinib. The source is a human donor with alopecia areata. The CDR3 runs from the conserved cysteine through the conserved F or W. Fields, in order: CDR3 DNA, CDR3 protein, V gene, J gene, clone size, D gene. A D gene is named only where the DNA matches it firmly. Where a row states a size, it is once, few, many or the class of an expanded clone; other rows omit it.

TGTGCCTGGAGTGGCTCTTGGGGATCGGCCCACGAGCAGTACTTC	CAWSGSWGSAHEQYF	TRBV30	TRBJ2-7	-	-
TGCAGCGTTGGACAGGGGGTTTCCGGGGAGCTGTTTTTT	CSVGQGVSGELFF	TRBV29-1	TRBJ2-2	once	TRBD1
TGTGCCAGCAAGATCGGCGGAAATAGCAATCAGCCCCAGCATTTT	CASKIGGNSNQPQHF	TRBV2	TRBJ1-5	-	-
TGTGCCAGCAGATGGACAGGTGGGGAAGGCTACACCTTC	CASRWTGGEGYTF	TRBV2	TRBJ1-2	-	TRBD1
TGTGCCAGCAGGCAGCCGGGACAGGCAACCGGGGAGCTGTTTTTT	CASRQPGQATGELFF	TRBV6-5	TRBJ2-2	-	TRBD1
TGTGCCAGCAGTCCTAACCTAGCGGGGGTAATTGGGACCGGGGAGCTGTTTTTT	CASSPNLAGVIGTGELFF	TRBV2	TRBJ2-2	-	TRBD2
TGTGCCAGCAGCTTACCGGGACTAGCCTCCGAGCAGTTCTTC	CASSLPGLASEQFF	TRBV7-2	TRBJ2-1	few	TRBD2
TGTGCCAGCAGTGAAGCAGATACCGGGGAGCTGTTTTTT	CASSEADTGELFF	TRBV6-1	TRBJ2-2	-	-
TGCAGCGTTGATGGCAGGGCGCGCACAGATACGCAGTATTTT	CSVDGRARTDTQYF	TRBV29-1	TRBJ2-3	-	-
TGTGCCAGCTCACCACAGGGTAGCAATCAGCCCCAGCATTTT	CASSPQGSNQPQHF	TRBV18	TRBJ1-5	few	-
TGTGCCAGCAGCGCGGACAGGGGGCATGGCGGGGAGCTGTTTTTT	CASSADRGHGGELFF	TRBV9	TRBJ2-2	-	TRBD1
TGTGCCAGCAGCCTACAGGGGAGAGCTTTCTTT	CASSLQGRAFF	TRBV7-9	TRBJ1-1	-	TRBD1
TGTGCCTTGACAGGGTTCGGCGAGCAGTTCTTC	CALTGFGEQFF	TRBV30	TRBJ2-1	-	TRBD1
TGTGCCAGCTTACAGCAGATGAACACTGAAGCTTTCTTT	CASLQQMNTEAFF	TRBV6-6	TRBJ1-1	-	-
TGTGCCAGCAGCCAAGAAAGGAGCGGGGGGTTTATATACAATGAGCAGTTCTTC	CASSQERSGGFIYNEQFF	TRBV4-2	TRBJ2-1	-	TRBD2
TGCAGCGTTGAGGGCAGGGTAACCACTGAAGCTTTCTTT	CSVEGRVTTEAFF	TRBV29-1	TRBJ1-1	-	-
TGTGCCAGCCGGGATAGAGCTAACTATGGCTACACCTTC	CASRDRANYGYTF	TRBV11-2	TRBJ1-2	-	-
TGCAGCGTTGGAGGGCGAGGCTACACCTTC	CSVGGRGYTF	TRBV29-1	TRBJ1-2	once	-
TGTGCCAGCAGTCCGTTGGGAGGGGGAACAGATACGCAGTATTTT	CASSPLGGGTDTQYF	TRBV27	TRBJ2-3	-	-
TGTGCCAGCAGCCAAGATGGGAACAGGGGGTATGTTAACTATGGCTACACCTTC	CASSQDGNRGYVNYGYTF	TRBV4-2	TRBJ1-2	-	TRBD1
TGTGCCAGCAGCTTTTGGCTAGCGAACACCGGGGAGCTGTTTTTT	CASSFWLANTGELFF	TRBV11-2	TRBJ2-2	-	-
TGCGCCAGCAGCTTGGCCGGGACAGGGGATTCTGGCTACACCTTC	CASSLAGTGDSGYTF	TRBV5-1	TRBJ1-2	-	TRBD1
TGTGCCAGCAGTTACACAGATGGCAATCAGCCCCAGCATTTT	CASSYTDGNQPQHF	TRBV6-6	TRBJ1-5	-	-
TGCGCCAGCAGCCAAGATCGGAACACTGAAGCTTTCTTT	CASSQDRNTEAFF	TRBV4-3	TRBJ1-1	few	-
TGCAGCGTTTTATCTGGAGAGACCCAGTACTTC	CSVLSGETQYF	TRBV29-1	TRBJ2-5	-	-
TGTGCCTGGAGTGGCCCCTCCGGACGGTACCAAGAGACCCAGTACTTC	CAWSGPSGRYQETQYF	TRBV30	TRBJ2-5	-	-
TGTGCCAGCAGTGAAGAAAGTAGCAATCAGCCCCAGCATTTT	CASSEESSNQPQHF	TRBV6-1	TRBJ1-5	-	-
TGTGCCTCCCAAGAGAACACTGAAGCTTTCTTT	CASQENTEAFF	TRBV30	TRBJ1-1	-	-
TGTGCCAGCGCCCTCGGGGACGCCCTCTATGGCTACACCTTC	CASALGDALYGYTF	TRBV27	TRBJ1-2	-	-
TGCAGCGATTGGCTGCATTCAAGGAGGAGGGAAAAACTGTTTTTT	CSDWLHSRRREKLFF	TRBV29-1	TRBJ1-4	-	-
TGTGCCAGCAGCCTGGGACCCTGGGATGAGCAGTTCTTC	CASSLGPWDEQFF	TRBV6-5	TRBJ2-1	few	-
TGTGCCAGCCCGGGACAGACTACAAGGAACACTGAAGCTTTCTTT	CASPGQTTRNTEAFF	TRBV27	TRBJ1-1	-	TRBD1
TGCGCCAGCAGCCAAGAGGCCGGCTTGTGGGCTGAAGCTTTCTTT	CASSQEAGLWAEAFF	TRBV4-3	TRBJ1-1	-	-
TGTGCCTGGGACAGGGGGACCAATCAGCCCCAGCATTTT	CAWDRGTNQPQHF	TRBV30	TRBJ1-5	-	TRBD1
TGTGCCAGCAAGCCGGGGGGATTTAGCAATCAGCCCCAGCATTTT	CASKPGGFSNQPQHF	TRBV27	TRBJ1-5	-	-
TGCAGCGTTCACTATGGCTACACCTTC	CSVHYGYTF	TRBV29-1	TRBJ1-2	-	-
TGTGCCAGCTCACCTACCACCAGTCGTCTCAACTATGGCTACACCTTC	CASSPTTSRLNYGYTF	TRBV18	TRBJ1-2	-	-
TGCGCCAGCAGCCCCCTAGCGGGGGGTAACACCGGGGAGCTGTTTTTT	CASSPLAGGNTGELFF	TRBV4-1	TRBJ2-2	-	TRBD2
TGTGCCAGCAGCCCACGGGGTCCAGATACGCAGTATTTT	CASSPRGPDTQYF	TRBV7-9	TRBJ2-3	-	-
TGTGCCTGGAGTGTCGGAGGGGGCCTTAATCAGCCCCAGCATTTT	CAWSVGGGLNQPQHF	TRBV30	TRBJ1-5	-	TRBD1
TGTGCCAGCAGCCTAGGCCTCTCTGGGGCCAACGTCCTGACTTTC	CASSLGLSGANVLTF	TRBV7-9	TRBJ2-6	-	-
TGTGCCAGCATCCAGAGCTTGTGGGAGACCCAGTACTTC	CASIQSLWETQYF	TRBV7-2	TRBJ2-5	few	-
TGCAGCGTTGAGAGTGGGGTTGGAAACACCATATATTTT	CSVESGVGNTIYF	TRBV29-1	TRBJ1-3	few	-
TGTGCCAGCTCACCACGGGGGGCGGACGAAAAACTGTTTTTT	CASSPRGADEKLFF	TRBV18	TRBJ1-4	few	-
TGTGCCAGCGCCGGGACAGGGAGATCACCCCTCCACTTT	CASAGTGRSPLHF	TRBV27	TRBJ1-6	-	TRBD1
TGTGCCAGCAGCTTACTGTGGGGGGAGCAGTACTTC	CASSLLWGEQYF	TRBV27	TRBJ2-7	few	-
TGTGCCTGGAGTGTACAGCCCCATCCCAGTGCAATGAACACTGAAGCTTTCTTT	CAWSVQPHPSAMNTEAFF	TRBV30	TRBJ1-1	-	-
TGTGCCTGGAGAGGCCGCAACACTGAAGCTTTCTTT	CAWRGRNTEAFF	TRBV30	TRBJ1-1	-	-
TGTGCCAGCAGCTTGGCGACGTCTGGGGCCAACGTCCTGACTTTC	CASSLATSGANVLTF	TRBV5-4	TRBJ2-6	-	-
TGTGCCAGCAGCTCTCATGGACTAGCGGAAGAGACCCAGTACTTC	CASSSHGLAEETQYF	TRBV7-9	TRBJ2-5	-	TRBD2
TGCAGCGTTGGAATGGGAGGCAGCTCACCCCTCCACTTT	CSVGMGGSSPLHF	TRBV29-1	TRBJ1-6	-	-
TGTGCCTGGAGTGTACGAGACAGGGATTCCTACGAGCAGTACTTC	CAWSVRDRDSYEQYF	TRBV30	TRBJ2-7	-	TRBD1